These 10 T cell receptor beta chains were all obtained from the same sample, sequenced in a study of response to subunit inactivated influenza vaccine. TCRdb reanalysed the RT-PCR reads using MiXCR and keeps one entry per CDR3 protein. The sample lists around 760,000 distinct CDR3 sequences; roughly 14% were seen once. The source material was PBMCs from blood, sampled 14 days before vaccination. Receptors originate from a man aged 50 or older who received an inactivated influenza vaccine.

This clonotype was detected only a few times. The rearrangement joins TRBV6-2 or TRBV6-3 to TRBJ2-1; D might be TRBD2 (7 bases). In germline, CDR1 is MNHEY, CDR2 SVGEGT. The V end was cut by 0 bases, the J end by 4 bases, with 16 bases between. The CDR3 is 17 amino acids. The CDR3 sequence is CASSYSAGAVFYNEQFF. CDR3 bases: TGTGCCAGCAGTTACTCGGCGGGGGCTGTTTTTTACAATGAGCAGTTCTTC.

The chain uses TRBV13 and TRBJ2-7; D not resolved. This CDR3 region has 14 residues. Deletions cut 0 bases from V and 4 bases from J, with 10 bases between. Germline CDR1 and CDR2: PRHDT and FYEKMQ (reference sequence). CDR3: CASSLGYATYEQYF. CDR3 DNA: TGTGCCAGCAGCTTAGGGTATGCGACTTACGAGCAGTACTTC.

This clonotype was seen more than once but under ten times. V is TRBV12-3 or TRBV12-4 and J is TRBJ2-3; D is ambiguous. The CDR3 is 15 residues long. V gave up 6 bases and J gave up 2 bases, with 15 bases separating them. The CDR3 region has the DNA TGTGCCAGCAGCAAACAGAGCCTCCTCACAGATACGCAGTATTTT. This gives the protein CASSKQSLLTDTQYF.

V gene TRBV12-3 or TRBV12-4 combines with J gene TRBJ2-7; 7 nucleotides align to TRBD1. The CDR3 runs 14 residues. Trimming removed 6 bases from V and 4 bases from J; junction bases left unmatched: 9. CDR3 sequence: CASRAGTEYYEQYF. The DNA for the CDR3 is TGTGCCAGCAGGGCCGGGACAGAGTATTACGAGCAGTACTTC.

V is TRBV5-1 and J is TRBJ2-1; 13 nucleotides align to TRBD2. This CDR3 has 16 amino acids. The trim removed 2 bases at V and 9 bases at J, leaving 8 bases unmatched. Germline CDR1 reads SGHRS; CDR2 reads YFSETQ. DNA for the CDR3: TGCGCCAGCAGCTTAAAAGGACTAGCGGGAGACGCTGAGCAGTTCTTC. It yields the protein CASSLKGLAGDAEQFF.

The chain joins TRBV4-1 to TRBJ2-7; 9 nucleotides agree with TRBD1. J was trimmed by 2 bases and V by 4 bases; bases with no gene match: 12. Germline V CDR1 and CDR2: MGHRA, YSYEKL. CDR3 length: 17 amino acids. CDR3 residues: CASSPRQVGQGAYEQYF. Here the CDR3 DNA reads TGCGCCAGCAGCCCCCGACAGGTGGGACAGGGAGCCTACGAGCAGTACTTC.

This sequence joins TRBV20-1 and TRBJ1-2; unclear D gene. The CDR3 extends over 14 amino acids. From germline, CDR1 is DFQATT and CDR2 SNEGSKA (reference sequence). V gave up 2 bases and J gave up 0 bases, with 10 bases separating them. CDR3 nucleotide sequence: TGCAGTGCTAGACATCCGAATTCTAACTATGGCTACACCTTC. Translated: CSARHPNSNYGYTF.

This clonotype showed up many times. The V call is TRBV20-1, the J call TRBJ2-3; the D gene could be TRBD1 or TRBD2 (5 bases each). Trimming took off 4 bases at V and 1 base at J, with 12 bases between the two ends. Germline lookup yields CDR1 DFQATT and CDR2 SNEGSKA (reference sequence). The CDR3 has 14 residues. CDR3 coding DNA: TGCAGTGCTATGGGGGTCCGTCGCACAGATACGCAGTATTTT. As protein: CSAMGVRRTDTQYF.

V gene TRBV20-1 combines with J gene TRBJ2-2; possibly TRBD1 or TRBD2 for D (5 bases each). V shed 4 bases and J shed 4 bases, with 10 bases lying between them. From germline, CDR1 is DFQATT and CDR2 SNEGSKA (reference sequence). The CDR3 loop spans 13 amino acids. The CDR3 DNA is TGCAGTGCTAACCGGGACCTCACCGGGGAGCTGTTTTTT. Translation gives CSANRDLTGELFF.

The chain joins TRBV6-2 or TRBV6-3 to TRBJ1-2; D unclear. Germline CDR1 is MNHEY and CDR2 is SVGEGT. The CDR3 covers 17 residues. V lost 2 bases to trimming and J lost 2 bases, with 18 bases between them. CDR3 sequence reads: CASSYAAGPLPNYGYTF. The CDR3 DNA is TGTGCCAGCAGTTACGCCGCCGGGCCCCTCCCCAACTATGGCTACACCTTC.